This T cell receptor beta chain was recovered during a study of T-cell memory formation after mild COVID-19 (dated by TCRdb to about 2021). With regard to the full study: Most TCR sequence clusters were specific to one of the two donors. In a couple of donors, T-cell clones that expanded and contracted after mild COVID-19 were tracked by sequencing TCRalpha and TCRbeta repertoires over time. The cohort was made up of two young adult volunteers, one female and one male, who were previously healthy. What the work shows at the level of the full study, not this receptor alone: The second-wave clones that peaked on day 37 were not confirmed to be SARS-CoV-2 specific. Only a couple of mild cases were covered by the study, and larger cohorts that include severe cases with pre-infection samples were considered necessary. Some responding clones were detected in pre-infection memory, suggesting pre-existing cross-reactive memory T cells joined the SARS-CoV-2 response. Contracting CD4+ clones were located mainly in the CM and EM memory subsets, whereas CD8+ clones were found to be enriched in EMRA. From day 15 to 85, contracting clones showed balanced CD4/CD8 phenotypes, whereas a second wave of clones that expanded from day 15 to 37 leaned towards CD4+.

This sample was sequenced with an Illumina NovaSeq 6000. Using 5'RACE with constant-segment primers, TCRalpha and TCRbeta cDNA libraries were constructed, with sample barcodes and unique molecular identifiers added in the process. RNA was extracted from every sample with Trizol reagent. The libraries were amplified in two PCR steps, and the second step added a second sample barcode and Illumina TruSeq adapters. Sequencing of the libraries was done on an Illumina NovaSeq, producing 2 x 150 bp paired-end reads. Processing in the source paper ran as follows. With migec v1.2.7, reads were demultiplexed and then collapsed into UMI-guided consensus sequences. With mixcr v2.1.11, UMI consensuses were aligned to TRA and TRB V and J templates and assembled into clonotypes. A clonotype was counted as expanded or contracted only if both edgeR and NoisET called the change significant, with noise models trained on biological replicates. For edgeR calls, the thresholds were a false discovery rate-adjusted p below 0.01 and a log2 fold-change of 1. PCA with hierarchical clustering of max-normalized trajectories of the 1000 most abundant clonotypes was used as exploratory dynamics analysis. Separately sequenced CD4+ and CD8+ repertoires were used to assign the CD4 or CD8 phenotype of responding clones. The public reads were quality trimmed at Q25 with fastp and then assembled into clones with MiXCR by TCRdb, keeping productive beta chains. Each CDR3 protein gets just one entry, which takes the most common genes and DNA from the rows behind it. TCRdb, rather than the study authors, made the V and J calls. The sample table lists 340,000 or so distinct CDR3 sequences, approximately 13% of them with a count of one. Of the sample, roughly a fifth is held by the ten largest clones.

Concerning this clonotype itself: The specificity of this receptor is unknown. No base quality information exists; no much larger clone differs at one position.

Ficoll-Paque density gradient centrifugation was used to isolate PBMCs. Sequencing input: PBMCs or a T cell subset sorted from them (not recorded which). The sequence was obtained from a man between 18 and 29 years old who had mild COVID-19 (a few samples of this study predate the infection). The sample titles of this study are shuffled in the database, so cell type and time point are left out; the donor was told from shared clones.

The DNA sequence is TGTGCCAGCATCCTGGACAGATACACTGAAGCTTTCTTT. The translation is CASILDRYTEAFF. The chain was built from TRBV12-3 or TRBV12-4 and TRBJ1-1; the D segment could be TRBD1, given 6 matching bases. Between the V and J ends, shortened by 7 bases and 3 bases respectively, the junction contains 12 bases. The CDR3 numbers 13 residues from cysteine through phenylalanine. Just CDR3 DNA is preserved here, 39 bases in frame from base 1.